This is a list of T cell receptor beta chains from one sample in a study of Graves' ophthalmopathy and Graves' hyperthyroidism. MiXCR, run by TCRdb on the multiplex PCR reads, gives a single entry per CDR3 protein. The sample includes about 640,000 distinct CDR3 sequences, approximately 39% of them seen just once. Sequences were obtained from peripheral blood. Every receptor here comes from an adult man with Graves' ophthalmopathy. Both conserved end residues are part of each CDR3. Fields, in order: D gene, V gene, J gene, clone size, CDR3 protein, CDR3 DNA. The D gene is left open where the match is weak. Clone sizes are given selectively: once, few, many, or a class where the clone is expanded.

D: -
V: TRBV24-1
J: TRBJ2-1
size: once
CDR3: CATSDTRGGEQFF
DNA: TGTGCCACCAGTGATACCCGAGGAGGCGAGCAGTTCTTC

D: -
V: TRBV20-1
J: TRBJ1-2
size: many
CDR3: CSARDLGATGANYGYTF
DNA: TGCAGTGCTAGAGATCTTGGAGCCACCGGGGCTAACTATGGCTACACCTTC

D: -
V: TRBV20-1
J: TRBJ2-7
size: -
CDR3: CSATMTGNEQYF
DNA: TGCAGTGCTACAATGACAGGTAACGAGCAGTACTTC

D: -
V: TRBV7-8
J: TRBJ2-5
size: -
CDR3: CASSDRQVGTPQETQYF
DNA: TGTGCCAGCAGTGATAGACAGGTTGGGACCCCTCAAGAGACCCAGTACTTC

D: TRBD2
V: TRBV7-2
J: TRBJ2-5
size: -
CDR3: CASSLAYGGVAGTQYF
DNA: TGTGCCAGCAGCTTAGCGTATGGAGGGGTAGCGGGGACCCAGTACTTC

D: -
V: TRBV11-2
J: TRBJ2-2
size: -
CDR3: CASSSPYQGPETGELFF
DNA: TGTGCCAGCAGCTCACCATATCAGGGACCCGAAACCGGGGAGCTGTTTTTT

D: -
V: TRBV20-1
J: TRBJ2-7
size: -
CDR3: CSTAKGVGYEQYF
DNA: TGCAGTACCGCCAAGGGAGTGGGGTACGAGCAGTACTTC

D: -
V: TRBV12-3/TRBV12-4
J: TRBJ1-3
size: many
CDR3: CASSSREGRNTIYF
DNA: TGTGCCAGCAGTTCCCGCGAAGGGAGGAACACCATATATTTT

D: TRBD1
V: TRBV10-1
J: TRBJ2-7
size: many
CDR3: CAIDVQGVNYEQYF
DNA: TGCGCCATCGACGTTCAGGGGGTAAACTACGAGCAGTACTTC

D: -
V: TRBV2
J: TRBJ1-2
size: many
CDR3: CASRQGIYYGYTF
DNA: TGTGCCAGCAGACAGGGCATCTACTATGGCTACACCTTC

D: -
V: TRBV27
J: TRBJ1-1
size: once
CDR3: CASSLLGGLKNTEAFF
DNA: TGTGCCAGCAGTTTACTGGGGGGCTTAAAGAACACTGAAGCTTTCTTT

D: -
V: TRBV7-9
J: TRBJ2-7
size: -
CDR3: CASSGVNQGSRAQYF
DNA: TGTGCCAGCAGCGGGGTTAACCAGGGTTCTAGGGCGCAGTACTTC

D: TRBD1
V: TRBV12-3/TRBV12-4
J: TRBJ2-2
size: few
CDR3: CASSLGTVTNTGELFF
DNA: TGTGCCAGCAGCCTCGGGACAGTAACGAACACCGGGGAGCTGTTTTTT

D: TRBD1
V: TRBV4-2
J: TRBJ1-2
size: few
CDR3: CASSQGQGGNYGYTF
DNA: TGTGCCAGCAGCCAGGGACAGGGGGGAAACTATGGCTACACCTTC

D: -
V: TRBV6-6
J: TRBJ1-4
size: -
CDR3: CASTTGNEKLFF
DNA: TGTGCCAGCACAACAGGGAATGAAAAACTGTTTTTT

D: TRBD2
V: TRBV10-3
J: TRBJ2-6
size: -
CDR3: CAITATSGSYVLTF
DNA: TGTGCCATCACCGCCACTAGCGGGTCCTACGTCCTGACTTTC

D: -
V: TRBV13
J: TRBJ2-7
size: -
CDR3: CASSLVPAGEQYF
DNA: TGTGCCAGCAGCTTAGTGCCTGCGGGCGAGCAGTACTTC

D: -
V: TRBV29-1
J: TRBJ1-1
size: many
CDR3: CSVGGALNTEAFF
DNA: TGCAGCGTTGGGGGGGCCCTGAACACTGAAGCTTTCTTT

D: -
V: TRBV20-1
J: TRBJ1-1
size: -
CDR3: CSARDLGRRGAFF
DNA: TGCAGTGCTAGAGATTTGGGCAGGAGGGGAGCTTTCTTT

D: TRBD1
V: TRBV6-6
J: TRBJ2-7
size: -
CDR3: CASSRTTGSFDEQYF
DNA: TGTGCCAGCAGCAGAACGACAGGGTCGTTTGACGAGCAGTACTTC

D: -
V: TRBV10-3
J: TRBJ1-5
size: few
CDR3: CASSYGIPGTRNQPQHF
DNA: TGTGCCAGCAGTTACGGCATCCCCGGGACACGGAATCAGCCCCAGCATTTT

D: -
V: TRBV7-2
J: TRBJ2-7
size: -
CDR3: CASSQDRGTGAYEQYF
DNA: TGCGCCAGCAGCCAAGATCGCGGGACGGGGGCCTACGAGCAGTACTTC

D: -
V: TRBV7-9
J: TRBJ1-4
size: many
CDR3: CASSGNSMLEKLFF
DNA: TGTGCCAGCTCAGGAAACTCGATGCTTGAAAAACTGTTTTTT

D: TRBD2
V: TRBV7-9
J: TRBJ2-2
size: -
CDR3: CASSPGLYTGELLF
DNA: TGTGCCAGCAGCCCGGGACTATATACCGGGGAGCTGCTTTTT

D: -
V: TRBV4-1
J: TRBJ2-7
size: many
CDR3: CASSQEPTSSYEQYF
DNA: TGCGCCAGCAGCCAAGAACCCACTAGCTCCTACGAGCAGTACTTC

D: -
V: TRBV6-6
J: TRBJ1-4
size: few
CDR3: CASRTRGVGDEKLFF
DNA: TGTGCCAGCCGGACTAGGGGGGTCGGGGATGAAAAACTGTTTTTT

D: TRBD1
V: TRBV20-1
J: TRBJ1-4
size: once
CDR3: CSASWTGGGHAGEKLFF
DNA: TGCAGTGCCTCCTGGACAGGGGGTGGGCACGCCGGGGAAAAACTGTTTTTT

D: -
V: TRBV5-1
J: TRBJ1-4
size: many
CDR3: CASSVDPGRNEKLFF
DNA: TGCGCCAGCAGCGTGGACCCGGGGAGAAACGAAAAACTGTTTTTT

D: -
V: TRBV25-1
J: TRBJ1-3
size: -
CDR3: CASSGGSGTTGNTIYF
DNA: TGTGCCAGCAGTGGGGGATCCGGGACAACTGGAAACACCATATATTTT

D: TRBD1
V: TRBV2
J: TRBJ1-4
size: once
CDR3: CASRGQGEKLFF
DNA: TGTGCCAGCAGGGGACAGGGAGAAAAACTGTTTTTT

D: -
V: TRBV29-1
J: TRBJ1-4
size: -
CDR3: CSFARDNEKLFF
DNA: TGCAGCTTCGCACGGGATAATGAAAAACTGTTTTTT

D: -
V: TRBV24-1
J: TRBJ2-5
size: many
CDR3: CATSDPKDAQRRETQYF
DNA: TGTGCCACCAGTGATCCCAAGGACGCCCAAAGAAGGGAGACCCAGTACTTC

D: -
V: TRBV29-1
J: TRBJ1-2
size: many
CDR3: CSVYSTVQGGYTF
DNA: TGCAGCGTTTATAGTACGGTTCAAGGTGGCTACACCTTC

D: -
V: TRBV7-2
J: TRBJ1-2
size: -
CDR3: CASSASGIYGYTF
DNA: TGTGCCAGCAGTGCTAGTGGGATCTATGGCTACACCTTC

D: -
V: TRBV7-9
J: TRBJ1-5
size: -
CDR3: CASSHAAGINQPQHF
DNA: TGTGCCAGCAGCCATGCCGCCGGGATCAATCAGCCCCAGCATTTT

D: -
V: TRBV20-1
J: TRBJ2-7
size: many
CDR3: CSARDRREGYEQYF
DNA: TGCAGTGCTAGAGACAGAAGAGAAGGCTACGAGCAGTACTTC

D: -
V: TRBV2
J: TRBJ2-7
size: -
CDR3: CASSDRKNEQYF
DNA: TGTGCCAGCAGTGACAGGAAAAATGAGCAGTACTTC

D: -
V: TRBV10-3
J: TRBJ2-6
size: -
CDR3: CAITQGTITGANVLTF
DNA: TGTGCCATCACCCAGGGTACAATAACTGGGGCCAACGTCCTGACTTTC

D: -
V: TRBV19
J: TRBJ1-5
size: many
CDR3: CASNEVAGLAQGPQHF
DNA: TGTGCCAGCAATGAAGTGGCAGGCCTTGCCCAGGGGCCCCAGCATTTT

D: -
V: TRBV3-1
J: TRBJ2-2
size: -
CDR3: CASSQVSATSANTGELFF
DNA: TGTGCCAGCAGCCAAGTGTCAGCAACCAGCGCGAACACCGGGGAGCTGTTTTTT

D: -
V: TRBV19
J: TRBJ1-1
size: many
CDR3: CASSTRHGPSLNTEAFF
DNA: TGTGCCAGTAGTACCCGTCACGGCCCGTCCCTGAACACTGAAGCTTTCTTT

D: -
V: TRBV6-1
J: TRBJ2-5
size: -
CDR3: CASSYGGLEETQYF
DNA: TGTGCCAGCAGTTACGGGGGGCTTGAAGAGACCCAGTACTTC

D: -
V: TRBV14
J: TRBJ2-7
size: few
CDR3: CASSQDRGLGDYEQYF
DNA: TGTGCCAGCAGCCAAGATAGGGGACTGGGAGATTACGAGCAGTACTTC

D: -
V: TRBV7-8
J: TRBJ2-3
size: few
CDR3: CASSPMGSDTQYF
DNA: TGTGCCAGCAGCCCCATGGGCTCAGATACGCAGTATTTT